The T cell receptor beta chain described here comes from a study of blood T cell repertoires in COVID-19. Across the study: Sites in the United States, Italy and Spain provided acute and convalescent COVID-19 samples.

In its sample, this clone was seen a few times. Assay: immunoSEQ multiplex PCR; the TCRdb copy retains only in-frame clones and omits some. Of tens of thousands of clones in the sample, approximately 74% were seen once. Specimen: peripheral blood. The receptor's source is a human donor with acute or convalescent COVID-19. The donor label of this sample is uncertain.

This chain's CDR3 is CASSTTQANYGYTF. Here the CDR3 DNA reads TGTGCCAGCAGCACGACACAGGCGAACTATGGCTACACCTTC. The V call is TRBV7-9, the J call TRBJ1-2; D perhaps matches TRBD1 (5 bases). V gave up 5 bases and J gave up 2 bases, with 12 bases separating them. The CDR3 is made up of 14 amino acids. Germline CDR1 and CDR2: SEHNR and FQNEAQ (reference sequence).